This record concerns one T cell receptor (beta chain) sequence. This entry is derived from a study of blood T cell repertoires in COVID-19. Study overall: Collection of acute and convalescent COVID-19 samples took place in the United States, Italy and Spain. PBMCs, B-cell-depleted T cells, or T cells provided the cDNA or gDNA that made up the material.

In the original processing: Estimation of nucleated cell counts relied on the amplification of reference gene primers. Profiled with immunoSEQ multiplex PCR; TCRdb holds only in-frame clones, not every one. V and J calls plus clone size are reproduced from that table; the DNA served to infer D and trimming. Among about 270,000 clones listed, 70% to 90% were seen once. This receptor was obtained from an older woman with acute or convalescent COVID-19. Sequenced material: peripheral blood.

DNA of the CDR3: TGTGCCACCTATGGACAGGGGAAGAATAACTATGGCTACACCTTC. Residues: CATYGQGKNNYGYTF. The genes are TRBV19 and TRBJ1-2; TRBD1 matches at 9 bases. The germline V gene has CDR1 LNHDA and CDR2 SQIVND (reference sequence). The CDR3 contains 15 residues. V dropped 10 bases and J dropped 1; count of bases not matched to a gene: 10.